The clone carrying this TCR beta chain was counted once. Its matching antigen is unknown. Only in-frame clones appear in the TCRdb table, and some are missing; sequencing was by immunoSEQ multiplex PCR. The data show around 110,000 clones, with about 90% seen just once and 22% held by the top ten. The data were obtained in a study of T cell responses to AZD1222 COVID-19 vaccine. Study summary: Timing groups of about 4 and about 12 weeks for second doses were pooled.

With 3 bases removed from V and 3 bases from J, the gap between germline ends came to 15 bases. Looked up from germline, CDR1 is LGHNA and CDR2 is YNFKEQ. The CDR3 sequence is 15 residues long. Points from the study as a whole: Of the AZD1222 recipients, only 5 or 6 were seropositive at baseline. Vaccination with two AZD1222 doses was followed by a rise in Spike-specific TCR breadth and depth. Clonal diversity was possibly underestimated; the donors were predominantly white British and more often female.

The clonotype was recovered from an adult in good health. Sequencing was performed on peripheral blood, taken on day 0 of AZD1222 vaccination. The genes are TRBV4-2 and TRBJ2-7; possible D gene TRBD2, 6 bases. DNA of the CDR3: TGTGCCAGCAGCCAGACCCTTCGGGGAGGCTACGAGCAGTACTTC. Its protein product is CASSQTLRGGYEQYF.